This T cell receptor beta chain appears in the sequencing data of a study of blood T cell repertoires in COVID-19. On the study more broadly: Italy, Spain and the United States were the sources of the convalescent and acute COVID-19 samples. PBMCs, B-cell-depleted T cells, or T cells were the source of the cDNA or gDNA that made up the material.

Original methodology: Estimated nucleated cell counts came from reference gene primer amplification. Sequencing used immunoSEQ multiplex PCR; TCRdb keeps in-frame clones, though not all of them. V, J and clone size reflect that table, while D and trimming were determined from the DNA. The repertoire holds 300,000 to 400,000 clones, about 87% seen once, with around 7.8% in the top ten. This CDR3 is built from 14 residues. Germline V gene data show CDR1 as SGHRS and CDR2 as YFSETQ. V lost 4 bases and J lost 4, with 11 bases in between. The receptor was isolated from a woman in her forties or fifties who had recovered from COVID-19. The rearrangement links TRBV5-1 to TRBJ2-2, with a tentative D call TRBD1 (5 bases). The sequencing sample was made of peripheral blood. In DNA, the CDR3 is TGCGCCAGCAGCCCGACAGTCGGCACCGGGGAGCTGTTTTTT. Protein product: CASSPTVGTGELFF.